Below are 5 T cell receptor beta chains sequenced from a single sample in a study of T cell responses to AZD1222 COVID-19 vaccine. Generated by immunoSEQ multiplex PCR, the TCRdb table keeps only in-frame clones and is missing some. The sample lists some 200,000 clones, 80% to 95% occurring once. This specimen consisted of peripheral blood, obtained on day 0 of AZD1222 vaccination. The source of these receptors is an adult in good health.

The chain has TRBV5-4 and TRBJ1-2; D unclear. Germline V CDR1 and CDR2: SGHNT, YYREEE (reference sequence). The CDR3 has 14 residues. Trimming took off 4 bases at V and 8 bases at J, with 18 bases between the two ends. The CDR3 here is CASSLSQGPRGYTF. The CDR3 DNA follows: TGTGCCAGCAGCCTCAGCCAAGGGCCTCGAGGCTACACCTTC.

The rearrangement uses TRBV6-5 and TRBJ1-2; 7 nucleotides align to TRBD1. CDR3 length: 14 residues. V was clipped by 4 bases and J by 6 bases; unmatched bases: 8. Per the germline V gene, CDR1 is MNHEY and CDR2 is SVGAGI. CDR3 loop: CASSLDKTGNGYTF. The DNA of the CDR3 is TGTGCCAGCAGTTTAGACAAGACAGGGAATGGCTACACCTTC.

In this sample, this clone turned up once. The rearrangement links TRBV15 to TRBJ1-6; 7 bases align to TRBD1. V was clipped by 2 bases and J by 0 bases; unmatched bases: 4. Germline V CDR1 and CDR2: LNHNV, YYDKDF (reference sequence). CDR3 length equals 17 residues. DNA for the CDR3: TGTGCCACCAGCAGATCAGGGGGTACCTCCTATAATTCACCCCTCCACTTT. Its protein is CATSRSGGTSYNSPLHF.

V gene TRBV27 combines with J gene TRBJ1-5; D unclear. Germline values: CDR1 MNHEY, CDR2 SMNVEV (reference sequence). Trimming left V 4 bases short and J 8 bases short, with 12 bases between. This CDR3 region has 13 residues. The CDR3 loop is CASSWALGEPQHF. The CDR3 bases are TGTGCCAGCAGTTGGGCCTTGGGTGAGCCCCAGCATTTT.

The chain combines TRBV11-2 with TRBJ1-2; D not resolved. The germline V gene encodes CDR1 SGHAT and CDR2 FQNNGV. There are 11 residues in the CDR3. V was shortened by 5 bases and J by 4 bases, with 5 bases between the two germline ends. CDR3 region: CASSVTYGYTF. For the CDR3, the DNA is TGTGCCAGCAGCGTAACCTATGGCTACACCTTC.